The rows below give T cell receptor beta chains drawn from one sample of a study of metastatic and nonmetastatic thyroid tumors. TCRdb re-clonotyped the PCR reads via MiXCR. This repertoire shows roughly 25,000 clones, over 10% found once; its top ten account for nearly 5%. Input material: blood. All receptors come from a female donor with papillary thyroid cancer or a benign thyroid nodule (not recorded which). Some clones in this sample may be carry-over from other donors' samples. Each CDR3 is given with its conserved first and last residue. Fields, in order: J gene, clone size, V gene, D gene, CDR3 DNA, CDR3 protein. The D gene is left open where the match is weak. Size is stated for part of the rows, as once, few or many counts, or as a class when the clone is expanded.

>TRBJ2-5|many|TRBV5-1|.
TGCGCCAGCAGCTTGTCTGTGAGACATTTCCAAGAGACCCAGTACTTC
CASSLSVRHFQETQYF
>TRBJ2-3|many|TRBV5-4|.
TGTGCCAGCAGCCGGACCGCTAGCACAGATACGCAGTATTTT
CASSRTASTDTQYF
>TRBJ1-2|many|TRBV5-5|TRBD1
TGTGCCAGCAGCTTGGGACAGGGGGAGAGCTATGGCTACACCTTC
CASSLGQGESYGYTF
>TRBJ2-5|many|TRBV10-3|.
TGTGCCATCAGTGGAGGGGCGAACCAAGAGACCCAGTACTTC
CAISGGANQETQYF
>TRBJ2-3|many|TRBV20-1|.
TGCAGTGCTAGAGGGTCCCAAAGTCGAGATACGCAGTATTTT
CSARGSQSRDTQYF
>TRBJ1-2|few|TRBV10-3|TRBD1
TGTGCCATCAGTGACCCGGGACAGACCAATGGCTACACCTTC
CAISDPGQTNGYTF
>TRBJ2-1|many|TRBV14|.
TGTGCCAGCAGCCCTTTAGGGGGGCGGCGGGGCCCCAATGAGCAGTTCTTC
CASSPLGGRRGPNEQFF
>TRBJ2-7|.|TRBV28|.
TGTGCCAGCAGTTCTTCCGGGCTGTGCTACGAGCAGTACTTC
CASSSSGLCYEQYF
>TRBJ1-1|many|TRBV6-1|.
TGTGCCAGCAGTGCGAGCCCAGCCTATTATTTGAACACTGAAGCTTTCTTT
CASSASPAYYLNTEAFF
>TRBJ1-4|many|TRBV7-2|.
TGTGCCAGCAGCCCCCACCCCGGGACTGATAATGAAAAACTGTTTTTT
CASSPHPGTDNEKLFF
>TRBJ2-3|.|TRBV29-1|.
TGCAGCGTCCAACGGGGCAGTACAGATACGCAGTATTTT
CSVQRGSTDTQYF
>TRBJ2-5|many|TRBV3-1|.
TGTGCCAGCAGCCCAGGGGAGACCCAGTACTTC
CASSPGETQYF
>TRBJ1-3|many|TRBV6-1|.
TGTGCCAGCAGTCGACGAGCTGGCGAGGCTGGAAACACCATATATTTT
CASSRRAGEAGNTIYF
>TRBJ2-1|many|TRBV19|.
TGTGCCAGTAGTATGACAGAATACAATGAGCAGTTCTTC
CASSMTEYNEQFF
>TRBJ2-3|many|TRBV18|.
TGTGCCAGCCAAACCTATAACACAGATACGCAGTATTTT
CASQTYNTDTQYF
>TRBJ2-7|medium-sized|TRBV12-3/TRBV12-4|.
TGTGCCAGCAGTTGGACTCTAAGCTCCTACGAGCAGTACTTC
CASSWTLSSYEQYF
>TRBJ1-5|many|TRBV30|.
TGTGCCTGGAGTGTAAAGGGGGGAGGCAATCAGCCCCAGCATTTT
CAWSVKGGGNQPQHF
>TRBJ2-3|many|TRBV9|.
TGTGCCAGCAGCCCAGCGGGCAGGGTCACAGATACGCAGTATTTT
CASSPAGRVTDTQYF
>TRBJ2-2|many|TRBV3-1|.
TGTGCCAGCAGCCACCCCGGGGAGCTGTTTTTT
CASSHPGELFF
>TRBJ1-6|many|TRBV30|.
TGTGCCTGGAGTGTCCCAGGGACCGTGACTCATTCACCCCTCCACTTT
CAWSVPGTVTHSPLHF
>TRBJ1-1|many|TRBV7-9|TRBD1
TGTGCCAGCAGCTCAGGGGGCACTGAAGCTTTCTTT
CASSSGGTEAFF
>TRBJ1-2|many|TRBV6-1|.
TGTGCCAGCAGGGGGGGGCGATATTATGGCTACACCTTC
CASRGGRYYGYTF
>TRBJ1-2|many|TRBV6-1|.
TGTGCCAGCAGTGCAGAGAGGGGGGGGATTAACTATGGCTACACCTTC
CASSAERGGINYGYTF
>TRBJ1-5|many|TRBV7-2|.
TGTGCCAGCAGCCAGGGACGGTTCAATCAGCCCCAGCATTTT
CASSQGRFNQPQHF